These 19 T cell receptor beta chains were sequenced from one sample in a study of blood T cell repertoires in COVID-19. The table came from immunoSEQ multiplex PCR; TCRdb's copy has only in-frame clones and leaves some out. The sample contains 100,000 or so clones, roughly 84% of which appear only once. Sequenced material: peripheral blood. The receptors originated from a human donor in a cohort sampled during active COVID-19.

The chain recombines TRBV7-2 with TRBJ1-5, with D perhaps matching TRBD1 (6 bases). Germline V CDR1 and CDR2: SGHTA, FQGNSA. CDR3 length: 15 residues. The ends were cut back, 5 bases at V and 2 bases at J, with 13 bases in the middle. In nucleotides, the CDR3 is TGTGCCAGCAGCAGGGATGGGGGCGGCAATCAGCCCCAGCATTTT. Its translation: CASSRDGGGNQPQHF.

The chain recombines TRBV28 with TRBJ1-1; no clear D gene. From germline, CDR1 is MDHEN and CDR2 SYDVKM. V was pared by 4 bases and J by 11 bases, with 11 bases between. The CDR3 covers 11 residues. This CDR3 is CASSSDLEAFF. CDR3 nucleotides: TGTGCCAGCAGTTCGGACTTGGAGGCTTTCTTT.

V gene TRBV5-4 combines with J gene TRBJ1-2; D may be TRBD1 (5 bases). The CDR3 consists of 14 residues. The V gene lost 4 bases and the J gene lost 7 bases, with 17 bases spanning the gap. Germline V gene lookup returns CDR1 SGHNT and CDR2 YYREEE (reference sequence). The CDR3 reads CASSLPAGQVGYTF. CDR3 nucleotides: TGTGCCAGCAGCCTCCCCGCAGGGCAGGTTGGCTACACCTTC.

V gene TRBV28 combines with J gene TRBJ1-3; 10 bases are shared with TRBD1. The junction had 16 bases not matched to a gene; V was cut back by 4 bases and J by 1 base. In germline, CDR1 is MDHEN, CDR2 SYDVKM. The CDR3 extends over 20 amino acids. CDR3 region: CASSSPTPYGGQGSGNTIYF. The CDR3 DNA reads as TGTGCCAGCAGTTCTCCTACACCATACGGGGGACAGGGGTCTGGAAACACCATATATTTT.

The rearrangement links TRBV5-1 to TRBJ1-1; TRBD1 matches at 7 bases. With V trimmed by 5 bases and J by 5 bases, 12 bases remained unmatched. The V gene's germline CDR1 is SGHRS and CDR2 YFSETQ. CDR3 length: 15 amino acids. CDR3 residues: CASSQSITGVTEAFF. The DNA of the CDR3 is TGCGCCAGCAGTCAATCAATCACAGGGGTAACTGAAGCTTTCTTT.

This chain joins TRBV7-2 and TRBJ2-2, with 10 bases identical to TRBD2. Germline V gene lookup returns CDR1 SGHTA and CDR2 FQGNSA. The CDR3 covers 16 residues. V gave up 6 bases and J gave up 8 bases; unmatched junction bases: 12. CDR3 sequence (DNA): TGTGCCAGCAGATCGCCGGGACTAGCGCAAAGAGGGGAGCTGTTTTTT. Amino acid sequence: CASRSPGLAQRGELFF. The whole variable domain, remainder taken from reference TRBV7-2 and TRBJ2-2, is GAGVSQSPSNKVTEKGKDVELRCDPISGHTALYWYRQSLGQGLEFLIYFQGNSAPDKSGLPSDRFSAERTGGSVSTLTIQRTQQEDSAVYLCASRSPGLAQRGELFFGEGSRLTVL.

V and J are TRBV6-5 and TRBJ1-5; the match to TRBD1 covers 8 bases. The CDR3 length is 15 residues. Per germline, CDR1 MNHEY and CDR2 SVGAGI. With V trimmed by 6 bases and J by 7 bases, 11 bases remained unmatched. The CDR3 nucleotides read TGTGCCAGCAGCCGCCGGGCAGGGGGCTTGCAGCCCCAGCATTTT. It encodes CASSRRAGGLQPQHF.

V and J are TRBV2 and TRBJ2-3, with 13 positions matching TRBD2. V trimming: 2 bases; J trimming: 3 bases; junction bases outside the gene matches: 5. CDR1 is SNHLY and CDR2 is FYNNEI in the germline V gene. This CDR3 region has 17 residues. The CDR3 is CASSERGLAGITDTQYF. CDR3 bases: TGTGCCAGCAGTGAAAGGGGACTAGCGGGGATAACAGATACGCAGTATTTT.

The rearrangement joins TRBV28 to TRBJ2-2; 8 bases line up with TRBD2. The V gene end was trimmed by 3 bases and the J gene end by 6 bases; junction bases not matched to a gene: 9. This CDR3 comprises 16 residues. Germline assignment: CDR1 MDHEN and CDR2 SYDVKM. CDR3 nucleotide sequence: TGTGCCAGCAGTTTCTCCGGGAGGGCCCTCGCCGGGGAGCTGTTTTTT. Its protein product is CASSFSGRALAGELFF. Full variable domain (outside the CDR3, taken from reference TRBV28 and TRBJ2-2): DVKVTQSSRYLVKRTGEKVFLECVQDMDHENMFWYRQDPGLGLRLIYFSYDVKMKEKGDIPEGYSVSREKKERFSLILESASTNQTSMYLCASSFSGRALAGELFFGEGSRLTVL.

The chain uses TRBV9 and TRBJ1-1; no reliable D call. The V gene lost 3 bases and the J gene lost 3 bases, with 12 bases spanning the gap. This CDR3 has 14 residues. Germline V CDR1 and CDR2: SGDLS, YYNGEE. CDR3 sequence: CASSGMGGYTEAFF. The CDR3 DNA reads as TGTGCCAGCAGCGGGATGGGAGGGTACACTGAAGCTTTCTTT.

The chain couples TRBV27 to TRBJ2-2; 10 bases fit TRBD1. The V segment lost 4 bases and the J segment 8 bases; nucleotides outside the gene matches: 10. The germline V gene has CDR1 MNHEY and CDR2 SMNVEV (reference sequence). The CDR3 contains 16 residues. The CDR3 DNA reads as TGTGCCAGCAGTTACCAGGGACAGGGGCCCCGGGGGGAGCTGTTTTTT. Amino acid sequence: CASSYQGQGPRGELFF.

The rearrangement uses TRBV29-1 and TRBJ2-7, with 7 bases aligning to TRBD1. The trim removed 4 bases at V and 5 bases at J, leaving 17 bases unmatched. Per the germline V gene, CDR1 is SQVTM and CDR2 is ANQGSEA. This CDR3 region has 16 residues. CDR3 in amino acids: CSVGRSPKGADDEQYF. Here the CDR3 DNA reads TGCAGCGTTGGGCGTTCACCAAAGGGGGCCGATGACGAGCAGTACTTC.

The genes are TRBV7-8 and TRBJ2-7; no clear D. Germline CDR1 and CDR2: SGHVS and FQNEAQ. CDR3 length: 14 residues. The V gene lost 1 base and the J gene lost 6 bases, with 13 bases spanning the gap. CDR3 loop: CASSLGAQAVEQYF. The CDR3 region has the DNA TGTGCCAGCAGCTTAGGGGCGCAGGCTGTCGAGCAGTACTTC.

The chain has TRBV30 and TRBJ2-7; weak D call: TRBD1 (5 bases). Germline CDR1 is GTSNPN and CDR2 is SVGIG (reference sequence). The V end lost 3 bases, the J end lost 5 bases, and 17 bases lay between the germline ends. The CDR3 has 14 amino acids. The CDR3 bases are TGTGCCTGGAGAGACCTCGCAGGGTCCAACGAGCAGTACTTC. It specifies CAWRDLAGSNEQYF.

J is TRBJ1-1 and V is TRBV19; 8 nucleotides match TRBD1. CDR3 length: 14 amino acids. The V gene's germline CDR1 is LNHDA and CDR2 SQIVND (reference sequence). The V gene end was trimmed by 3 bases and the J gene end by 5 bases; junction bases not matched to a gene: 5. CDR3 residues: CASSISRGLTEAFF. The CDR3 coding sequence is TGTGCCAGTAGTATTAGCAGGGGGCTAACTGAAGCTTTCTTT.

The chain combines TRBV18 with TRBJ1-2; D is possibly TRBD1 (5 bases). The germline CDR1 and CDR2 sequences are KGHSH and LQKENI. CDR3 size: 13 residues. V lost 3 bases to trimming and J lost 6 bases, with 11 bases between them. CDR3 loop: CASSPAGSHGYTF. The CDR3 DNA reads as TGTGCCAGCTCACCCGCAGGGTCTCATGGCTACACCTTC.

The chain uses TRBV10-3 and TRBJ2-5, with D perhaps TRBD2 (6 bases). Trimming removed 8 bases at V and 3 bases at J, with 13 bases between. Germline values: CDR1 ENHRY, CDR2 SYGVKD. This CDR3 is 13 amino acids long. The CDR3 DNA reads TGTGCCATCGGGGCTAGCGAGAAAGAGACCCAGTACTTC. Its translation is CAIGASEKETQYF.

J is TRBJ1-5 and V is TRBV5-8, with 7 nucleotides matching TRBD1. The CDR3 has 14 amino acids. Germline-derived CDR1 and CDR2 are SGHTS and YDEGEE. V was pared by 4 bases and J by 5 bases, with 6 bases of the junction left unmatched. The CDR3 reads CASSRDRADQPQHF. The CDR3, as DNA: TGTGCCAGCAGCCGAGACAGGGCCGATCAGCCCCAGCATTTT.

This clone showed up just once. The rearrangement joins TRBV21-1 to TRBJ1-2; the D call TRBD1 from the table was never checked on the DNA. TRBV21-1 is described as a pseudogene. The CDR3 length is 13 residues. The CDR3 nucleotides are TGTGCCACCACGTACAGGGGCAACTATGGCTACACCTTC. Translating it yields CATTYRGNYGYTF.